This TCR beta chain is drawn from a study of identical twins. The study's findings and limits: There was an excess of low generation probability in the out-of-frame alpha sequences that twins shared.

This clonotype was detected only a few times. The antigen is not known. Each cDNA held unique molecular identifiers, and template switching gave it a universal primer site. Via MiXCR, TCRdb re-called the 5' RACE reads, giving one row per CDR3 protein. This table has about 300,000 distinct CDR3 sequences, 9% to 15% appearing once. The CDR3 is made up of 17 amino acids. Germline V gene data show CDR1 as SGDLS and CDR2 as YYNGEE. The V segment lost 4 bases and the J segment 3 bases; nucleotides outside the gene matches: 12. This sample also belongs to another study, concerning yellow fever vaccine responses in identical twins.

J is TRBJ2-5 and V is TRBV9; 10 bases line up with TRBD1. The specimen was CD8+ T cells sorted from blood. This receptor was taken from a young woman in good health. CDR3 protein: CASSPSPGGTGEETQYF. The CDR3 region has the DNA TGTGCCAGCAGCCCGTCACCAGGGGGGACAGGGGAAGAGACCCAGTACTTC.